This entry describes one T cell receptor (beta chain). In the original workflow: Scientists estimated how many nucleated cells there were by amplifying reference gene primers. The data were produced by immunoSEQ multiplex PCR, yet TCRdb's version contains in-frame clones alone and is incomplete. The D gene and trimming were derived from the DNA, and the V and J assignments and clone size from that table. Among tens of thousands of clones listed, 90% were seen once. The entry originates in a study of blood T cell repertoires in COVID-19. The overall study: The United States, Italy and Spain were the sources of the acute and convalescent COVID-19 samples. T cells, B-cell-depleted T cells, or PBMCs supplied cDNA or gDNA.

The CDR3 runs to 19 residues. In germline, CDR1 is SNHLY, CDR2 FYNNEI. V was pared by 0 bases and J by 0 bases, with 9 bases of the junction left unmatched. The V and J genes are TRBV2 and TRBJ2-4, with 9 bases fitting TRBD2. The sequence was collected from a human donor in a cohort sampled during active COVID-19. Sequencing input: peripheral blood. The CDR3 sequence: CASSEAPGTSSLAKNIQYF. The CDR3 DNA reads as TGTGCCAGCAGTGAAGCCCCCGGGACTAGCTCTTTAGCCAAAAACATTCAGTACTTC.